This TCR beta chain emerged from a study of cytomegalovirus exposure and HLA in healthy donors. Germline assignment: CDR1 MNHNS and CDR2 SASEGT. V lost 4 bases and J 1 base, leaving 15 bases between the germline ends. The CDR3 is 16 amino acids. Study conclusions and caveats: A list of 150 to 200 TCR beta chains associated with cytomegalovirus was given. Later analysis placed DRB1 highest and HLA-C lowest in TCR association rates, which differed by HLA locus. In a later analysis, compared with equally common non-associated chains, HLA-associated beta chains were more expanded. In a later analysis, TCR beta V- and J-gene trimming was associated with a missense DCLRE1C variant.

PCR involved 60 Vbeta and 13 Jbeta primers. TCRdb keeps only in-frame clones here, not all; method: immunoSEQ multiplex PCR. The table records about 200,000 clones, under 80% of them present only once. Points on this clone: The target antigen is unknown.

This receptor was taken from a girl aged 2 to 9 in good health and CMV-seronegative. The sample taken for sequencing was PBMCs. The rearrangement links TRBV6-1 to TRBJ2-3; TRBD1 might be the D (5 bases). The CDR3 bases are TGTGCCAGCAGTGCTGGGGCAGACTGGGGCACAGATACGCAGTATTTT. This encodes CASSAGADWGTDTQYF.